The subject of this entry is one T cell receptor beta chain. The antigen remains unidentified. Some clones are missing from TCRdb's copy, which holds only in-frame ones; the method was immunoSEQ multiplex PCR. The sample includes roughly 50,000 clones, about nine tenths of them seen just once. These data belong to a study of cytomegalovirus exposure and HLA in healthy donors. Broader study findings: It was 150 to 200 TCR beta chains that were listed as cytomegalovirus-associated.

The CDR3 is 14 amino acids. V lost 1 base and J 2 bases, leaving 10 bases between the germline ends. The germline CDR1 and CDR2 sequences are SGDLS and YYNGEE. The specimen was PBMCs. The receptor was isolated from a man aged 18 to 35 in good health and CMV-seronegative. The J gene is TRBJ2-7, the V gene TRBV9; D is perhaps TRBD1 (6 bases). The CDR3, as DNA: TGTGCCAGCAGCGTACAGGGGACGACCTACGAGCAGTACTTC. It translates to CASSVQGTTYEQYF.